This T cell receptor (beta chain) was profiled in a study of T cell responses to AZD1222 COVID-19 vaccine. Looking at the study overall: Pooling was applied to second doses at about 4 or about 12 weeks.

CDR3 size: 18 residues. Trimming at V came to 2 bases and at J to 3 bases, leaving 13 bases not matched to a gene. The germline V gene has CDR1 MDHEN and CDR2 SYDVKM. Sequenced by immunoSEQ multiplex PCR; TCRdb stores in-frame clones only, minus some. The table lists some 130,000 clones, about nine tenths of them singletons. This TCR came from an adult in good health. The chain employs TRBV28 and TRBJ2-4; the match to TRBD2 covers 7 bases. Sequenced here: peripheral blood, sampled on day 0 of AZD1222 vaccination. Here the CDR3 reads CASSLRGGPPEGKNIQYF. CDR3 in DNA: TGTGCCAGCAGTTTAAGGGGAGGGCCTCCGGAGGGCAAAAACATTCAGTACTTC.